The 14 T cell receptor beta chains listed next were all sequenced from one sample in a study of PD-L1 blockade in urothelial cancer. Assay: immunoSEQ multiplex PCR; the TCRdb copy retains only in-frame clones and omits some. The sample has roughly 63,000 clones, roughly 76% seen once; the top ten hold more than 5.5%. Time point in this sample: pretreatment peripheral blood. This specimen was PBMCs, taken around atezolizumab (anti-PD-L1) treatment. These receptor sequences come from a man in his 70s with urothelial cancer.

The chain is built from TRBV6-5 and TRBJ1-1, with TRBD1 matching 8 bases. V dropped 6 bases and J dropped 3; count of bases not matched to a gene: 3. Germline values: CDR1 MNHEY, CDR2 SVGAGI. The CDR3 sequence is 13 residues long. The CDR3 spells CASRATGDTEAFF. As DNA, the CDR3 is TGTGCCAGCAGAGCGACAGGGGACACTGAAGCTTTCTTT.

This clone was counted a single time. This chain links TRBV5-1 with TRBJ1-1; tentative D call: TRBD1 (5 bases). The germline V gene encodes CDR1 SGHRS and CDR2 YFSETQ. The CDR3 runs 15 residues. Trimming removed 1 base from V and 1 base from J, with 11 bases in between. This CDR3 reads CASSLWGGTNTEAFF. DNA for the CDR3: TGCGCCAGCAGCTTGTGGGGGGGAACGAACACTGAAGCTTTCTTT.

The V call is TRBV2, the J call TRBJ1-3, with 11 nucleotides matching TRBD1. The junction had 4 bases not matched to a gene; V was cut back by 9 bases and J by 3 bases. The CDR3 consists of 14 residues. Germline V CDR1 and CDR2: SNHLY, FYNNEI. The CDR3 nucleotides are TGTGCCAGAGGACAGGGGGCGAATGGAAACACCATATATTTT. Encoded protein: CARGQGANGNTIYF. The full variable domain, its missing parts supplied by reference TRBV2 and TRBJ1-3, is EPEVTQTPSHQVTQMGQEVILRCVPISNHLYFYWYRQILGQKVEFLVSFYNNEISEKSEIFDDQFSVERPDGSNFTLKIRSTKLEDSAMYFCARGQGANGNTIYFGEGSWLTVV.

In DNA, the CDR3 is TGCGCCAGCAGGGCCCCAGGGAATACCTACGAGCAGTACTTC. Protein product: CASRAPGNTYEQYF. The chain has TRBV5-1 and TRBJ2-7; TRBD1 might be the D (5 bases). The germline V and J ends were trimmed by 5 bases and 2 bases, with 14 bases remaining between them. This CDR3 comprises 14 residues. Germline values: CDR1 SGHRS, CDR2 YFSETQ.

The V and J genes are TRBV6-1 and TRBJ2-7, with 11 bases fitting TRBD2. The germline V gene encodes CDR1 MNHNS and CDR2 SASEGT. The CDR3 loop spans 14 amino acids. V dropped 6 bases and J dropped 1; count of bases not matched to a gene: 2. For the CDR3, the DNA is TGTGCCAGCAGGCTAGCGGGAGGTTCCTACGAGCAGTACTTC. Translating gives CASRLAGGSYEQYF.

This chain joins TRBV18 and TRBJ2-7; 8 bases agree with TRBD1. The CDR3 totals 13 residues. The trim removed 3 bases at V and 6 bases at J, leaving 4 bases unmatched. The V gene's germline CDR1 is KGHSH and CDR2 LQKENI. The CDR3: CASSPGQGGEQYF. The CDR3 nucleotides read TGTGCCAGCTCACCCGGACAGGGAGGCGAGCAGTACTTC.

Only one count was recorded for this clone. The V gene is TRBV6-6, the J gene TRBJ1-3; D remains unclear. CDR1 is MNHNY, CDR2 SVGAGI, per germline (reference sequence). The length of the CDR3 is 15 residues. The V end was cut by 5 bases, the J end by 0 bases, with 11 bases between. CDR3 loop: CASSPPGNSGNTIYF. The CDR3 bases are TGTGCCAGCAGTCCCCCAGGAAACTCTGGAAACACCATATATTTT.

V is TRBV6-6 and J is TRBJ2-5, with a possible D match to TRBD1 (6 bases). The CDR3 totals 16 residues. Trimming shortened V by 0 bases and J by 3 bases, and 14 bases separated the two germline ends. Germline values: CDR1 MNHNY, CDR2 SVGAGI (reference sequence). DNA of the CDR3: TGTGCCAGCAGTTACTCCAGGGGCTGGGGGAAAGAGACCCAGTACTTC. Protein sequence: CASSYSRGWGKETQYF.

The genes are TRBV4-1 and TRBJ1-1; D gene uncertain. The V and J ends lost 4 bases and 1 base respectively, with 16 bases between them. Germline-derived CDR1 and CDR2 are MGHRA and YSYEKL. The CDR3 loop spans 16 amino acids. This CDR3 reads CASSPFHGQANTEAFF. The DNA of the CDR3 is TGCGCCAGCAGCCCCTTCCATGGCCAGGCGAACACTGAAGCTTTCTTT.

V gene TRBV5-1 combines with J gene TRBJ2-1, with 9 bases identical to TRBD2. V was clipped by 0 bases and J by 8 bases; unmatched bases: 3. Germline V gene lookup returns CDR1 SGHRS and CDR2 YFSETQ. This CDR3 contains 14 residues. CDR3 DNA: TGCGCCAGCAGCTTGGAGCGGGAGGTCGATGAGCAGTTCTTC. This translates into CASSLEREVDEQFF.

J is TRBJ2-5 and V is TRBV7-2; D gene ambiguous. Germline CDR1 is SGHTA and CDR2 is FQGNSA. CDR3 size: 16 residues. V was shortened by 4 bases and J by 5 bases, with 20 bases between the two germline ends. As DNA, the CDR3 is TGTGCCAGCAGCTCTTTGCCTGGGTCATTCGGGGAGACCCAGTACTTC. Translating it yields CASSSLPGSFGETQYF.

This clone has just a few counts. This chain connects TRBV19 to TRBJ2-7; 8 bases match TRBD1. CDR1 is LNHDA and CDR2 is SQIVND in the germline V gene (reference sequence). The trim removed 3 bases at V and 3 bases at J, leaving 1 base unmatched. The CDR3 has 13 amino acids. CDR3 bases: TGTGCCAGTAGTATCGGGACAGGCTACGAGCAGTACTTC. Amino acid sequence: CASSIGTGYEQYF.

This clone has more than one count but fewer than ten. This chain joins TRBV2 and TRBJ2-5; the D gene is possibly TRBD2 (6 bases). Per the germline V gene, CDR1 is SNHLY and CDR2 is FYNNEI. V was cut by 6 bases and J by 3 bases, with 14 bases left in between. The CDR3 loop spans 14 amino acids. CDR3 protein: CASSPGVAEETQYF. In DNA, the CDR3 is TGTGCCAGCAGCCCAGGAGTAGCGGAAGAGACCCAGTACTTC.

This clone was counted only a few times. This chain links TRBV19 with TRBJ2-7, with TRBD2 identical over 13 bases. Germline values: CDR1 LNHDA, CDR2 SQIVND (reference sequence). The CDR3 runs 15 residues. J lost 5 bases, V lost 1 base, and 2 bases had no gene match. In nucleotides, the CDR3 is TGTGCCAGTAGTATAGGTACTAGCGGGAGGGACGAGCAGTACTTC. Its protein is CASSIGTSGRDEQYF.